These T cell receptor beta chains were read from a single sample in a study of post-analysis software for immune sequencing data. TCRdb redid the calling of the PCR reads with MiXCR, one entry per CDR3 protein. The data hold 250,000 to 300,000 distinct CDR3 sequences, with approximately 34% observed a single time. Sequencing was done on a sample of blood. These TCRs come from a girl under 18 with multiple sclerosis. CDR3s include the opening cysteine and the closing phenylalanine or tryptophan. The D gene is left open where the match is weak. Clone size is not always given. Where it is, it says once, few, many or a class for expanded clones.

J	size	D	V	DNA	CDR3
TRBJ1-2	few	NA	TRBV4-1	TGCGCCAGCAGCCAAGGTCCCGGGTCCTCTTATATAAACTATGGCTACACCTTC	CASSQGPGSSYINYGYTF
TRBJ2-3	few	NA	TRBV6-2/TRBV6-3	TGTGCCAGCAGTCCGTTCCTCGACACAGATACGCAGTATTTT	CASSPFLDTDTQYF
TRBJ2-5	NA	NA	TRBV5-1	TGCGCCGGCAGCTTTGGGGACGAAAGCGGCGAGGGAGAGACCCAGTACTTC	CAGSFGDESGEGETQYF
TRBJ1-2	many	TRBD1	TRBV10-3	TGTGCCATCAGTGAGTCGGGACAGCCGGTTCGGGACTATGGCTACACCTTC	CAISESGQPVRDYGYTF
TRBJ2-5	many	NA	TRBV20-1	TGCAGTGCTAGTCCAGGGATACAGACCCAGTACTTC	CSASPGIQTQYF
TRBJ2-3	NA	NA	TRBV5-1	TGCGCCAGCAGCCAAGGCTGGGGTTTCCGCACAGATACGCTGTATTTT	CASSQGWGFRTDTLYF
TRBJ2-3	many	TRBD2	TRBV9	TGTGCCAGCAGCACCTCTAGCGGGAGGACAGATACGCAGTATTTT	CASSTSSGRTDTQYF
TRBJ2-3	NA	TRBD2	TRBV27	TGTGCCAGCAGTTTTCTAGCGGGGGCCCTCACAGATACGCAGTATTTT	CASSFLAGALTDTQYF
TRBJ2-1	many	TRBD1	TRBV25-1	TGTGCCAGCAGTGTAGGAGACAGGGGATCTCTCAATGAGCAGTTCTTC	CASSVGDRGSLNEQFF
TRBJ2-1	NA	TRBD2	TRBV15	TGTACCACCAGCCGCCTGGCGGGGGACCGGCGGATTGAGCAGTTCTTC	CTTSRLAGDRRIEQFF
TRBJ2-7	NA	NA	TRBV11-2	TGTGCCAGCAGCTTTGGGGGCGAGGGCCCCTACAAAGAGCAGTACTTC	CASSFGGEGPYKEQYF
TRBJ1-6	NA	NA	TRBV2	TGTGCCAGCAGTGAGCGATCACCCCTCCACTTT	CASSERSPLHF
TRBJ1-2	NA	TRBD1	TRBV27	TGTGCCAGCAGTTTATCATCAGGGGGCGGCTATGGCTACACCTTC	CASSLSSGGGYGYTF
TRBJ2-6	NA	TRBD2	TRBV19	TGTGCCAGTAGTAAGCCCCGTCCGGGACTAGCGGGGGCAAGCTCTGGGGCCAACGTCCTGACTTTC	CASSKPRPGLAGASSGANVLTF
TRBJ1-2	many	TRBD1	TRBV19	TGTGCCAGTAGGTGGACAGGACTAAACTATGGCTACACCTTC	CASRWTGLNYGYTF
TRBJ2-1	many	NA	TRBV3-1	TGTGCCAGCAGCCAAGAAAAGGACTATAGTTACAATGAGCAGTTCTTC	CASSQEKDYSYNEQFF
TRBJ1-6	NA	NA	TRBV20-1	TGCAGTGCTATCCCCGGGGGCAGACTTAATTCACCCCTCCACTTT	CSAIPGGRLNSPLHF
TRBJ2-3	NA	TRBD2	TRBV7-6	TGTGCCAGCAGCTTAGGCGGGGGGTACTCAGATACGCAGTATTTT	CASSLGGGYSDTQYF
TRBJ2-3	many	NA	TRBV4-1	TGCGCCAGCAGCCAACCCGAGCAAAGCACAGATACGCAGTATTTT	CASSQPEQSTDTQYF
TRBJ1-2	NA	TRBD1	TRBV24-1	TGTGCCACCAGTGACCCTACCGACAGGGAGATGAGCTACACCTTC	CATSDPTDREMSYTF
TRBJ1-2	NA	NA	TRBV5-1	TGCGCCAGCAGCTCGGGGGCGGAGTATGGCTACACCTTC	CASSSGAEYGYTF
TRBJ2-5	many	NA	TRBV6-5	TGTGCCAGCAGTTACTCATCGGGGGTCCAAGAGACCCAGTACTTC	CASSYSSGVQETQYF
TRBJ1-6	NA	NA	TRBV5-1	TGCGCCAGCAGCTCCCCGGGAGGGGGTTCCCTCCACTTT	CASSSPGGGSLHF
TRBJ1-5	few	NA	TRBV6-1	TGTGCCAGCAGTGAATTGATAGGAACAGTCAATCAGCCCCAGCATTTT	CASSELIGTVNQPQHF
TRBJ1-2	NA	NA	TRBV20-1	TGCAGTGCTAGAGATGCCCGTAGTGACTATGGCTACACCTTC	CSARDARSDYGYTF
TRBJ1-5	NA	TRBD1	TRBV5-1	TGCGCCAGCAGCCACAGGGGCGGTCAGCCCCAGCATTTT	CASSHRGGQPQHF
TRBJ2-7	NA	TRBD1	TRBV28	TGTGCCAGCAGTTTTGGGGACAGGAGCTCCTACGAGCAGTACTTC	CASSFGDRSSYEQYF
TRBJ2-3	many	NA	TRBV5-4	TGTGCCAGCAGCACGCGGAGGGGCATGTACACAGATACGCAGTATTTT	CASSTRRGMYTDTQYF
TRBJ2-1	NA	TRBD2	TRBV20-1	TGCAGTGCTAGAAACAGCGGGAGGGCCGTCTACAATGAGCAGTTCTTC	CSARNSGRAVYNEQFF
TRBJ2-3	NA	NA	TRBV5-1	TGCGCCAGCTGGGGGGGCCTTGGCACAGATACGCAGTATTTT	CASWGGLGTDTQYF
TRBJ1-4	NA	NA	TRBV5-5	TGTGCCAGCAGCATAACCAGGGCGAATGAAAAACTGTTTTTT	CASSITRANEKLFF
TRBJ1-6	many	NA	TRBV10-3	TGTGCCATCAGTGCCTCTGGGTCTCCGTCACCCCTCCACTTT	CAISASGSPSPLHF
TRBJ2-1	many	NA	TRBV20-1	TGCAGTGCTAGTGACCGGTTGAATGAGCAGTTCTTC	CSASDRLNEQFF
TRBJ1-2	NA	NA	TRBV12-3/TRBV12-4	TGTGCCGGCAGTTTGGAGGGGAAGGGGGATGGCTACACCTTC	CAGSLEGKGDGYTF
TRBJ2-3	NA	NA	TRBV4-2	TGTGCCAGCAGTTCCATGGGTGATACGCAGTATTTT	CASSSMGDTQYF
TRBJ2-5	many	NA	TRBV20-1	TGCAGTGCTAGGGGTCCTGGGGGGAGTATTAGGGAGACCCAGTACTTC	CSARGPGGSIRETQYF
TRBJ1-1	NA	TRBD1	TRBV12-3/TRBV12-4	TGTGCCAGCAGTGGGGGACAGGCCCTTTCGGCTTTCTTT	CASSGGQALSAFF
TRBJ2-1	many	NA	TRBV5-1	TGCGCCAGCAGCTTGGGGCAGACTTCCTACAATGAGCAGTTCTTC	CASSLGQTSYNEQFF
TRBJ1-5	NA	TRBD1	TRBV4-2	TGTGCCAGCAGCCAAGATTGGCAGGGATCGGGACAGCCCCGGCATTTT	CASSQDWQGSGQPRHF
TRBJ2-1	NA	TRBD2	TRBV20-1	TGCAGTGCATTGCGGGAGAGCGATGAGCAGTTCTTC	CSALRESDEQFF
TRBJ2-5	NA	NA	TRBV10-3	TGTGCCATCAGTGAGTCCCAAGAGACCCAGTACTTC	CAISESQETQYF
TRBJ2-1	NA	TRBD1	TRBV7-2	TGTGCCAGCAGCTTAGCCCCCGGGACAGGGGGCGAGCAGTTCTTC	CASSLAPGTGGEQFF
TRBJ2-3	many	TRBD2	TRBV6-2/TRBV6-3	TGTGCCAGCAGTCTTCCGACTAGCGGGGGAGCGGATACGCAGTATTTT	CASSLPTSGGADTQYF
TRBJ1-5	NA	NA	TRBV27	TGTGCCAGCAGAACAGCCCCCGGGCCCCGGCATTTT	CASRTAPGPRHF
TRBJ2-1	NA	NA	TRBV20-1	TGCAGTGCTAGAGATGCGGCCACCTACAATGAGCAGTTCTTC	CSARDAATYNEQFF
TRBJ2-2	few	TRBD2	TRBV5-1	TGCGCCAGCAGCCAAGAGCGGGAGGGGCTGTTTTTT	CASSQEREGLFF
TRBJ2-2	NA	NA	TRBV2	TGTGCCAGCAGTGAAACGAGCACCGGGGAGCTGTTTTTT	CASSETSTGELFF
TRBJ1-2	many	NA	TRBV29-1	TGCAGCGTTGAGAACAGTGGGGGGACTATTGATGGCTACACCTTC	CSVENSGGTIDGYTF
TRBJ1-1	many	TRBD1	TRBV10-3	TGTGCCATCAGCTATGCTCCGGGACAGAGGAACACTGAAGCTTTCTTT	CAISYAPGQRNTEAFF
TRBJ2-6	many	NA	TRBV3-1	TGTGCCAGCAGCCTCGGCCTGGGGGGGGCCAACGTCCTGACTTTC	CASSLGLGGANVLTF
TRBJ1-2	many	TRBD1	TRBV20-1	TGCAGTGCTTCAGGGGGGGCTCCCTACTATGGCTACACCTTC	CSASGGAPYYGYTF
TRBJ1-2	NA	TRBD1	TRBV29-1	TGCAGCCCAAAGAGGGGGCAAAGTGGCTACACCTTC	CSPKRGQSGYTF
TRBJ2-3	NA	NA	TRBV4-1	TGCGCCAGCAGCCAGCCCGTGGGCACGCAGTATTTT	CASSQPVGTQYF
TRBJ2-3	NA	TRBD2	TRBV12-3/TRBV12-4	TGTGCCAGCAGTCCTGAGATGCGGGGACTAGCGGGAAAGGCAGATACGCAGTATTTT	CASSPEMRGLAGKADTQYF
TRBJ2-3	NA	NA	TRBV12-3/TRBV12-4	TGTGCCAGCAGTTTAGGACTCACAGATACGCAGTATTTT	CASSLGLTDTQYF
TRBJ1-1	NA	TRBD1	TRBV7-9	TGTGCCAGCAGCTTAGGGTTTTCCAGGGACAGGGACACTGAAGCTTTCTTT	CASSLGFSRDRDTEAFF
TRBJ2-5	many	NA	TRBV5-1	TGCGCCAGCAGCCGCAGGGGGGGAGAGACCCAGTACTTC	CASSRRGGETQYF